Listed below are T cell receptor beta chains from one sample, sequenced in a study of T cell repertoires in cytomegalovirus infection. TCRdb used MiXCR to reprocess the reads, holding one entry per CDR3 protein. The table lists about 530,000 distinct CDR3 sequences, around 27% of them singletons. The sequenced sample was PBMCs. The receptors shown here come from a human donor in good health (CMV status not recorded). Some clones in this sample may be carry-over from other donors' samples. CDR3s include the opening cysteine and the closing phenylalanine or tryptophan. The order of the fields is V gene, clone size, J gene, D gene, CDR3 DNA, CDR3 protein. The D gene is left open where the match is weak. A clone size is listed for some rows: how often the clone was seen (once, few, many), or a class if it is expanded.

v_gene: TRBV4-1
abundance: .
j_gene: TRBJ1-1
d_gene: TRBD1
CDR3nt: TGCGCCAGCAGCCCGACCTGGGCGGTCAGGGGGAGGACTGAAGCTTTCTTT
CDR3aa: CASSPTWAVRGRTEAFF

v_gene: TRBV19
abundance: few
j_gene: TRBJ2-1
d_gene: TRBD2
CDR3nt: TGTGCCAGTAGTAGGGGACTAGGGATGAATGAGCAGTTCTTC
CDR3aa: CASSRGLGMNEQFF

v_gene: TRBV4-3
abundance: .
j_gene: TRBJ2-2
d_gene: .
CDR3nt: TGCGCCAGCAGCCATTACGGGAAGACCGGGGAGCTGTTTTTT
CDR3aa: CASSHYGKTGELFF

v_gene: TRBV7-8
abundance: few
j_gene: TRBJ1-5
d_gene: .
CDR3nt: TGTGCCAGCAGCTTTAATTCGGGTCAGCCCCAGCATTTT
CDR3aa: CASSFNSGQPQHF

v_gene: TRBV6-2/TRBV6-3
abundance: once
j_gene: TRBJ2-6
d_gene: .
CDR3nt: TGTGCCAGCAGTTACGAAGGGTACGCTGGGGCCAACGTCCTGACTTTC
CDR3aa: CASSYEGYAGANVLTF

v_gene: TRBV4-1
abundance: few
j_gene: TRBJ2-2
d_gene: .
CDR3nt: TGCGCCAGCAGCCAGGGAGGACACCTCACCGGGGAGCTGTTTTTT
CDR3aa: CASSQGGHLTGELFF

v_gene: TRBV12-3/TRBV12-4
abundance: few
j_gene: TRBJ2-3
d_gene: .
CDR3nt: TGTGCCAGCAGACGCCGGGAGACGGGCACAGATACGCAGTATTTT
CDR3aa: CASRRRETGTDTQYF

v_gene: TRBV7-6
abundance: few
j_gene: TRBJ2-7
d_gene: TRBD2
CDR3nt: TGTGCCAGCAGCCTAGGCATGCCGGGCGGGAGTACCATCTGGGAGCAGTACTTC
CDR3aa: CASSLGMPGGSTIWEQYF

v_gene: TRBV28
abundance: few
j_gene: TRBJ1-4
d_gene: TRBD1
CDR3nt: TGTGCCAGCAGTACCGGGACAGCTGTTGGAAAACTGTTTTTT
CDR3aa: CASSTGTAVGKLFF

v_gene: TRBV4-1
abundance: few
j_gene: TRBJ2-7
d_gene: TRBD2
CDR3nt: TGCGCCAGCAGCCAAGGGGTAGCGGGAGTCGACGAGCAGTACTTC
CDR3aa: CASSQGVAGVDEQYF

v_gene: TRBV11-3
abundance: .
j_gene: TRBJ2-2
d_gene: .
CDR3nt: TGTGCCAGCAGCTTAGATCGGGGGGCGCGTACCGGGGAGCTGTTTTTT
CDR3aa: CASSLDRGARTGELFF

v_gene: TRBV28
abundance: once
j_gene: TRBJ2-1
d_gene: TRBD2
CDR3nt: TGTGCCAACAGTAGCGGGGGACTCTCCTACAATGAGCAGTTCTTC
CDR3aa: CANSSGGLSYNEQFF

v_gene: TRBV7-2
abundance: few
j_gene: TRBJ1-6
d_gene: .
CDR3nt: TGTGCCAGCAGCTTTGGGGGGAGTAGGTCCTATAATTCACCCCTCCACTTT
CDR3aa: CASSFGGSRSYNSPLHF

v_gene: TRBV4-1
abundance: .
j_gene: TRBJ2-2
d_gene: TRBD1
CDR3nt: TGCGCCAGCAGCCAGCACGTGGGGACAGGAGATTACAACACCGGGGAGCTGTTTTTT
CDR3aa: CASSQHVGTGDYNTGELFF

v_gene: TRBV7-9
abundance: many
j_gene: TRBJ1-2
d_gene: .
CDR3nt: TGTGCCAGCAGCTTATCCAGGGTGTGGTATGGCTACACCTTC
CDR3aa: CASSLSRVWYGYTF

v_gene: TRBV7-2
abundance: few
j_gene: TRBJ2-3
d_gene: .
CDR3nt: TGTGCCAGCAGCTCACCCCGGCCCGCGTCAGATACGCAGTATTTT
CDR3aa: CASSSPRPASDTQYF

v_gene: TRBV10-3
abundance: .
j_gene: TRBJ1-1
d_gene: .
CDR3nt: TGTGCCATCAGTGAGGACCGGTGGGGGGGGCCCCGCGCCACGACCGACGGAGCTTTCTTT
CDR3aa: CAISEDRWGGPRATTDGAFF

v_gene: TRBV29-1
abundance: .
j_gene: TRBJ2-2
d_gene: .
CDR3nt: TGCAGCGTCTGGGTCGGGGAGCTGTTTTTT
CDR3aa: CSVWVGELFF

v_gene: TRBV12-3/TRBV12-4
abundance: .
j_gene: TRBJ2-7
d_gene: TRBD2
CDR3nt: TGTGCCAGCAGCCTTAGCGGGGTCGGTGATGCCGAGCAGTACTTC
CDR3aa: CASSLSGVGDAEQYF

v_gene: TRBV29-1
abundance: .
j_gene: TRBJ2-7
d_gene: .
CDR3nt: TGCAGCGTTGAGGGCAGCCAAAATCTTCAAGGCTCCTACGAGCAGTACTTC
CDR3aa: CSVEGSQNLQGSYEQYF

v_gene: TRBV19
abundance: .
j_gene: TRBJ1-5
d_gene: .
CDR3nt: TGTGCCAGTAGTATGAGGACAAATCAGCCCCAGCATTTT
CDR3aa: CASSMRTNQPQHF

v_gene: TRBV28
abundance: .
j_gene: TRBJ2-7
d_gene: .
CDR3nt: TGTGCCAGCTCGTCGGGACAACACTACGAGCAGTACTTC
CDR3aa: CASSSGQHYEQYF

v_gene: TRBV5-6
abundance: .
j_gene: TRBJ2-3
d_gene: .
CDR3nt: TGTGCCAGCAGCTTGGTCTCGCGACGGATCACAGATACGCAGTATTTT
CDR3aa: CASSLVSRRITDTQYF

v_gene: TRBV20-1
abundance: .
j_gene: TRBJ2-2
d_gene: .
CDR3nt: TGCAGTGCTAGGGGACTGGGAAACACCGGGGAGCTGTTTTTT
CDR3aa: CSARGLGNTGELFF

v_gene: TRBV20-1
abundance: few
j_gene: TRBJ2-3
d_gene: TRBD2
CDR3nt: TGCAGTGCTAGTGATTCTAGCGGGAGCGTCACAGATACGCAGTATTTT
CDR3aa: CSASDSSGSVTDTQYF

v_gene: TRBV24-1
abundance: .
j_gene: TRBJ2-2
d_gene: .
CDR3nt: TGTGCCACCAGTGATTGGAACGGGGAGCTGTTTTTT
CDR3aa: CATSDWNGELFF

v_gene: TRBV29-1
abundance: once
j_gene: TRBJ2-5
d_gene: TRBD1
CDR3nt: TGCAGCGCCCACAGGGGGCAGACCCAGTACTTC
CDR3aa: CSAHRGQTQYF

v_gene: TRBV6-9
abundance: .
j_gene: TRBJ2-1
d_gene: TRBD2
CDR3nt: TGTGCCACCGCAAAACCCCCGGGACTAGAAGGGTTCGATGAGCAGTTCTTC
CDR3aa: CATAKPPGLEGFDEQFF